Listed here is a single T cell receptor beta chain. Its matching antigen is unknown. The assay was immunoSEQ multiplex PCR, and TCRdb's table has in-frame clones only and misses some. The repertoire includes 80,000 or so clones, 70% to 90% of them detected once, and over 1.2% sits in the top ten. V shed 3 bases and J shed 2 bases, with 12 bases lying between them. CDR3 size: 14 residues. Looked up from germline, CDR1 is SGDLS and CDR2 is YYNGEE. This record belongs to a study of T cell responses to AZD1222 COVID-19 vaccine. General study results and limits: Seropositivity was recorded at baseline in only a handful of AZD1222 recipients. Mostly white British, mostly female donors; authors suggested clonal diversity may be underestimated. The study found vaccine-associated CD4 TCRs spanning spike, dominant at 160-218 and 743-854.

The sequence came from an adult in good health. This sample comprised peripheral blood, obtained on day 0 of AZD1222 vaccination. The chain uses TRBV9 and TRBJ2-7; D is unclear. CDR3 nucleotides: TGTGCCAGCAGCGAGGGTCCGGATACCTACGAGCAGTACTTC. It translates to CASSEGPDTYEQYF.